Following are 20 T cell receptor beta chains from one sample sequenced in a study of blood T cell repertoires in COVID-19. Data came from immunoSEQ multiplex PCR; TCRdb stores just in-frame clones and leaves some out. Seen here are over 85,000 clones, about nine tenths observed once, and the top ten hold approximately 4.4%. Material for sequencing was peripheral blood. These receptors were obtained from a woman aged 80 or older with acute or convalescent COVID-19.

This clone came up once. The chain links TRBV20-1 to TRBJ2-3; the match to TRBD2 covers 9 bases. CDR3 size: 15 residues. With 3 bases clipped from V and 4 bases from J, the junction kept 8 bases outside the gene matches. Germline V CDR1 and CDR2: DFQATT, SNEGSKA (reference sequence). CDR3 sequence (DNA): TGCAGTGCTAGTGGCGGGGGGGCCGGAGCAGATACGCAGTATTTT. It is translated as CSASGGGAGADTQYF.

This chain uses TRBV7-9 with TRBJ1-2; D gene ambiguous. The V and J ends lost 5 bases and 4 bases respectively, with 14 bases between them. Germline loops: CDR1 SEHNR, CDR2 FQNEAQ (reference sequence). The CDR3 covers 14 residues. The CDR3 here is CASSPPADPYGYTF. The CDR3 DNA sequence: TGTGCCAGCAGCCCCCCCGCAGATCCCTATGGCTACACCTTC.

The rearrangement joins TRBV29-1 to TRBJ1-2; a possible D gene is TRBD1 (6 bases). V was shortened by 7 bases and J by 6 bases, with 15 bases between the two germline ends. The CDR3 runs to 12 residues. Germline V gene lookup returns CDR1 SQVTM and CDR2 ANQGSEA. The CDR3, as DNA: TGCAGCGCCCCGTCGGGGGGCCATGGCTACACCTTC. Translation gives CSAPSGGHGYTF. Filled out from reference TRBV29-1 and TRBJ1-2, the complete variable domain reads SAVISQKPSRDICQRGTSLTIQCQVDSQVTMMFWYRQQPGQSLTLIATANQGSEATYESGFVIDKFPISRPNLTFSTLTVSNMSPEDSSIYLCSAPSGGHGYTFGSGTRLTVV.

The table lists this clone with a count of one. The chain links TRBV5-1 to TRBJ2-2; 8 bases line up with TRBD2. The trim removed 2 bases at V and 5 bases at J, leaving 5 bases unmatched. Germline lookup yields CDR1 SGHRS and CDR2 YFSETQ. The CDR3 extends over 15 amino acids. The CDR3, as DNA: TGCGCCAGCAGCTTAGCAGTAGCGGGGACCGGGGAGCTGTTTTTT. It is translated as CASSLAVAGTGELFF.

The chain is built from TRBV6-6 and TRBJ1-4; maybe TRBD1 (6 bases). V was clipped by 5 bases and J by 1 base, with 14 bases between them. The CDR3 consists of 16 residues. Germline V gene data show CDR1 as MNHNY and CDR2 as SVGAGI (reference sequence). In nucleotides, the CDR3 is TGTGCCAGCAGTGCACGGGACACCCTAACTAATGAAAAACTGTTTTTT. This codes for CASSARDTLTNEKLFF.

V and J are TRBV19 and TRBJ2-3; TRBD1 might be the D (5 bases). The CDR3 contains 15 residues. From germline, CDR1 is LNHDA and CDR2 SQIVND (reference sequence). Between the trimmed V and J ends, which lost 3 bases and 1 base, there was a span of 11 bases. The CDR3, as DNA: TGTGCCAGTAGTATCGAAGGGGTGGGCACAGATACGCAGTATTTT. This encodes CASSIEGVGTDTQYF. Together with reference TRBV19 and TRBJ2-3, the CDR3 gives the full variable domain: DGGITQSPKYLFRKEGQNVTLSCEQNLNHDAMYWYRQDPGQGLRLIYYSQIVNDFQKGDIAEGYSVSREKKESFPLTVTSAQKNPTAFYLCASSIEGVGTDTQYFGPGTRLTVL.

This clone was observed a few times. This sequence joins TRBV9 and TRBJ1-2; D not resolved. V was cut by 0 bases and J by 13 bases, with 25 bases left in between. The CDR3 is 16 residues long. CDR1 SGDLS and CDR2 YYNGEE come from the germline V gene. Here the CDR3 reads CASSVVSVRAMGKLTF. In DNA form, the CDR3 reads TGTGCCAGCAGCGTAGTTAGCGTGAGGGCCATGGGAAAGCTCACCTTC.

This clone was detected once. This chain connects TRBV12-5 to TRBJ1-1, with D maybe TRBD1 (5 bases). Trimming took 5 bases from V and 1 from J, leaving 8 bases between them. Germline values: CDR1 LGHNT, CDR2 FRNRAP. This CDR3 is 13 amino acids long. The CDR3, as DNA: TGTGCTAGTGGTCCAGGGTCGAACACTGAAGCTTTCTTT. This sequence encodes CASGPGSNTEAFF.

The chain has TRBV30 and TRBJ2-7; D might be TRBD1 (5 bases). Looked up from germline, CDR1 is GTSNPN and CDR2 is SVGIG (reference sequence). V was trimmed by 2 bases and J by 1 base, leaving 12 bases between them. The CDR3 contains 14 residues. The DNA for the CDR3 is TGTGCCTGGAGTCACAGGTTAACTTCCTACGAGCAGTACTTC. Translation gives CAWSHRLTSYEQYF.

The rearrangement joins TRBV4-3 to TRBJ1-1; D may be TRBD1 (6 bases). The germline CDR1 and CDR2 sequences are LGHNA and YSLEER. Between the trimmed V and J ends, which lost 1 base and 3 bases, there was a span of 12 bases. The CDR3 totals 15 residues. CDR3 in DNA: TGCGCCAGCAGCCAAGGAGGGGGATACTACACTGAAGCTTTCTTT. It encodes CASSQGGGYYTEAFF.

This clone was recorded a few times. This rearrangement joins TRBV12-3 or TRBV12-4 to TRBJ1-1, with 7 bases that match TRBD1. J lost 5 bases, V lost 7 bases, and 7 bases had no gene match. The CDR3 is made up of 13 amino acids. In DNA form, the CDR3 reads TGTGCCAGCACCGCCGCGACAGGGACTGAAGCTTTCTTT. Protein product: CASTAATGTEAFF.

The chain employs TRBV21-1 and TRBJ2-5; no DNA check was done on the table's D call, TRBD2. TRBV21-1 counts as a pseudogene. The CDR3 has 13 amino acids. Written as DNA, the CDR3 is TGTGCCAGACTAGCGGGACTCGGAGAGACCCAGTACTTC. This encodes CARLAGLGETQYF.

The chain employs TRBV6-5 and TRBJ1-1; weak D call: TRBD1 (6 bases). Germline V gene data show CDR1 as MNHEY and CDR2 as SVGAGI. CDR3 length: 11 amino acids. The V and J ends lost 6 bases and 10 bases respectively, with 12 bases between them. The CDR3, as DNA: TGTGCCAGCAGGGCGGACAGAGCAGCTTTCTTT. As protein: CASRADRAAFF.

This chain links TRBV3-1 (or the pseudogene TRBV3-2) with TRBJ1-1; D is perhaps TRBD1 (6 bases). The V gene lost 0 bases and the J gene lost 5 bases, with 13 bases spanning the gap. The V gene's germline CDR1 is LGHDT and CDR2 YNNKEL (reference sequence). This CDR3 has 15 residues. CDR3 loop: CASSQEEARGTEAFF. The CDR3 region has the DNA TGTGCCAGCAGCCAAGAGGAAGCGAGGGGGACTGAAGCTTTCTTT.

The CDR3 nucleotides read TGTGCCAGCAGCTTAGTAGAGTTCTTC. Protein product: CASSLVEFF. The rearrangement joins TRBV11-3 to TRBJ2-1; no clear D gene. The CDR3 totals 9 residues. The germline V and J ends were trimmed by 1 base and 14 bases, with 3 bases remaining between them. Germline V CDR1 and CDR2: SGHNT, YENEEA.

This clone was seen only once. The chain uses TRBV6-5 and TRBJ1-3; TRBD1 might be the D (5 bases). CDR1 is MNHEY and CDR2 is SVGAGI in the germline V gene. CDR3 length: 15 residues. V lost 8 bases to trimming and J lost 3 bases, with 17 bases between them. In DNA, the CDR3 is TGTGCCAGCTTGTTGGCGCGGGGCGGTGGAAACACCATATATTTT. This sequence encodes CASLLARGGGNTIYF.

The CDR3 region is CASTSGWPPNYGYTF. CDR3 bases: TGTGCCAGCACCTCAGGATGGCCCCCTAACTATGGCTACACCTTC. The chain links TRBV7-9 to TRBJ1-2; D is undetermined. The CDR3 loop spans 15 amino acids. V was cut by 7 bases and J by 0 bases, with 15 bases left in between. Germline V gene data show CDR1 as SEHNR and CDR2 as FQNEAQ (reference sequence).

This chain connects TRBV6-5 to TRBJ1-1; the match to TRBD1 covers 8 bases. This CDR3 is 15 amino acids long. Germline assignment: CDR1 MNHEY and CDR2 SVGAGI. V was pared by 7 bases and J by 2 bases, with 9 bases of the junction left unmatched. Here the CDR3 reads CASKGRTGGNTEAFF. CDR3 bases: TGTGCCAGCAAAGGGAGAACAGGGGGTAACACTGAAGCTTTCTTT.

This clone was seen only a few times. V gene TRBV5-1 combines with J gene TRBJ2-3; TRBD2 aligns across 11 bases. This CDR3 spans 14 amino acids. After removal of 3 bases from V and 5 bases from J, the junction contained 2 bases not matched to a gene. The germline gives CDR1 SGHRS, CDR2 YFSETQ. This CDR3 is CASSWGLAEDTQYF. Written as DNA, the CDR3 is TGCGCCAGCAGCTGGGGACTAGCGGAAGATACGCAGTATTTT.

V is TRBV9 and J is TRBJ1-4; the D is unclear. The CDR3 loop spans 14 amino acids. Trimming removed 3 bases from V and 4 bases from J, with 10 bases in between. CDR1 and CDR2 from the germline V gene are SGDLS and YYNGEE. CDR3 DNA: TGTGCCAGCAGCGCCCCCGGGAATAATGAAAAACTGTTTTTT. Translating gives CASSAPGNNEKLFF.